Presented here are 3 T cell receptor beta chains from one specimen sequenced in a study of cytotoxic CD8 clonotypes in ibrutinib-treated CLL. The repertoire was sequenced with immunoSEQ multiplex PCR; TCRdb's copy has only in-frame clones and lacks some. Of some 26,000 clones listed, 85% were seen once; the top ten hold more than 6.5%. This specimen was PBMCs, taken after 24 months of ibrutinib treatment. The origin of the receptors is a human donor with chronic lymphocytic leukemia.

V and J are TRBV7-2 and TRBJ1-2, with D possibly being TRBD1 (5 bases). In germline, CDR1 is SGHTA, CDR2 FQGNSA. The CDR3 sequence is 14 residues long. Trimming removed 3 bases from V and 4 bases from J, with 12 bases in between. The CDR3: CASSFSQGGYGYTF. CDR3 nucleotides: TGTGCCAGCAGCTTTTCTCAGGGAGGCTATGGCTACACCTTC.

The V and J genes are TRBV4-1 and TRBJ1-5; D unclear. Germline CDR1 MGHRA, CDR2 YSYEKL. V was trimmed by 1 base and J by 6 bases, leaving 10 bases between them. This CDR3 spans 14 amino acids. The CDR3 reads CASSQGDWSQPQHF. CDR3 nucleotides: TGCGCCAGCAGCCAAGGAGATTGGAGTCAGCCCCAGCATTTT.

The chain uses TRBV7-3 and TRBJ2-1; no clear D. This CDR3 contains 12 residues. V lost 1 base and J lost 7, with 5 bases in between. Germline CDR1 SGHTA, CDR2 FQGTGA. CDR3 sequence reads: CASSLNVNEQFF. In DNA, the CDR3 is TGTGCCAGCAGCTTAAACGTGAATGAGCAGTTCTTC.